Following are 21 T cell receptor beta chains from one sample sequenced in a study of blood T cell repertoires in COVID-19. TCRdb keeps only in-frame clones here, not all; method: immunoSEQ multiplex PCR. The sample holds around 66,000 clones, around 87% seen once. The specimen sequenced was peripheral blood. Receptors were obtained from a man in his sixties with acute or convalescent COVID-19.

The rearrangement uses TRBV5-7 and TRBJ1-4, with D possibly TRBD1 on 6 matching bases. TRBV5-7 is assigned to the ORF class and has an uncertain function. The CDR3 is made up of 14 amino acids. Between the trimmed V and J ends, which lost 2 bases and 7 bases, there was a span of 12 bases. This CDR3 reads CASSFRGGGEKLFF. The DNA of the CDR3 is TGTGCCAGCAGCTTCAGGGGCGGTGGTGAAAAACTGTTTTTT.

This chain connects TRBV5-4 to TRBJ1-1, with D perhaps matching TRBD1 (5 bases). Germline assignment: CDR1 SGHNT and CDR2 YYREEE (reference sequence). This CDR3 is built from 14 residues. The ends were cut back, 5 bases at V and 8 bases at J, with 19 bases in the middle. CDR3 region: CASSSDPGGFEAFF. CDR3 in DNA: TGTGCCAGCAGTAGCGACCCCGGGGGGTTCGAAGCTTTCTTT.

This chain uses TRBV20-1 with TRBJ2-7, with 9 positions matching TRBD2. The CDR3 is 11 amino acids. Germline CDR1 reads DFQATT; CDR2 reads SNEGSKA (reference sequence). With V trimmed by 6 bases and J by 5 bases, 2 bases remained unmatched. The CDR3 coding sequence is TGCAGTGCCACTAGCGGGCACGAGCAGTACTTC. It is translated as CSATSGHEQYF.

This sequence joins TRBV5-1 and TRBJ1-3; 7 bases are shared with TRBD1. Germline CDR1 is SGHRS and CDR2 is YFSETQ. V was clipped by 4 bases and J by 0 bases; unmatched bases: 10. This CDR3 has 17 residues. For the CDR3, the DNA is TGCGCCAGCAGCGGGACAGACGGACAGACCTCTGGAAACACCATATATTTT. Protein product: CASSGTDGQTSGNTIYF.

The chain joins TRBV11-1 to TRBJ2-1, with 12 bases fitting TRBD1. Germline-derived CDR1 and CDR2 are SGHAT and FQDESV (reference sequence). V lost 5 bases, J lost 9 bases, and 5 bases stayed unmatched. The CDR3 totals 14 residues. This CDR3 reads CASSLGTGGLEQFF. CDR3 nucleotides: TGTGCCAGCAGCCTCGGGACAGGGGGCCTTGAGCAGTTCTTC.

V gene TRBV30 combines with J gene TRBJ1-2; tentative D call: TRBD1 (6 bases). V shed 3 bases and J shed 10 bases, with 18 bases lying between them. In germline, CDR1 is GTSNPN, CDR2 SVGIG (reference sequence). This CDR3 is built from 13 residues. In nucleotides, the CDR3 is TGTGCCTGGAGCCATTCACAGGGTTCGTCCTACACCTTC. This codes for CAWSHSQGSSYTF. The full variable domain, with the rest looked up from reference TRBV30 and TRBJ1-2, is SQTIHQWPATLVQPVGSPLSLECTVEGTSNPNLYWYRQAAGRGLQLLFYSVGIGQISSEVPQNLSASRPQDRQFILSSKKLLLSDSGFYLCAWSHSQGSSYTFGSGTRLTVV.

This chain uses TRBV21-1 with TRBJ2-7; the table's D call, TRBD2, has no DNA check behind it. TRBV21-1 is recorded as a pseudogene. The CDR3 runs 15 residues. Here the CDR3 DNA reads TGTGCCAGCACCTACCAGGCGGGGGTGAGCTACGAGCAGTACTTC. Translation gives CASTYQAGVSYEQYF.

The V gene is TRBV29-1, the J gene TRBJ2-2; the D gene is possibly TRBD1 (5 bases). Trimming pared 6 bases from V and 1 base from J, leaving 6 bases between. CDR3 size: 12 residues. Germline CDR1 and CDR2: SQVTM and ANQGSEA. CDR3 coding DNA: TGCAGCGTCGGACAGAACACCGGGGAGCTGTTTTTT. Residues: CSVGQNTGELFF.

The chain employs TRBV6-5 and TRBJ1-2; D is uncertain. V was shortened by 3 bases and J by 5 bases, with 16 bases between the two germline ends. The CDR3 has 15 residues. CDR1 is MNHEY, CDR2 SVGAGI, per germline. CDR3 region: CASSYRGTARYGYTF. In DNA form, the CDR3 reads TGTGCCAGCAGTTATCGAGGTACTGCGAGATATGGCTACACCTTC.

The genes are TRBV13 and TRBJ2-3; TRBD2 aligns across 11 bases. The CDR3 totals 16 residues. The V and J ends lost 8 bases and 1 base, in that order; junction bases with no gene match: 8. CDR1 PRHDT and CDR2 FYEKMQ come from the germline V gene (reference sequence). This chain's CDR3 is CASSPLAGGGTDTQYF. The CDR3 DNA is TGTGCCAGCTCCCCCCTAGCGGGGGGCGGCACAGATACGCAGTATTTT.

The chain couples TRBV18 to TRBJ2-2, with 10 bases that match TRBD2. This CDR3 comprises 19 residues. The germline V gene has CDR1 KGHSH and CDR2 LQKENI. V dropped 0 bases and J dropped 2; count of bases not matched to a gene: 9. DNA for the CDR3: TGTGCCAGCTCACCACCCCTAGCGGGGGCCATAGTAAACACCGGGGAGCTGTTTTTT. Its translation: CASSPPLAGAIVNTGELFF.

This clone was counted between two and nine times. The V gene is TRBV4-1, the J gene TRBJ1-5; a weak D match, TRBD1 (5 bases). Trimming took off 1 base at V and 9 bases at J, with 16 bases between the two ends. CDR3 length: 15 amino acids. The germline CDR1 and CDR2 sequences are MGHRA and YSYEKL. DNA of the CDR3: TGCGCCAGCAGCCAAGCAGTGACAGCGCTGGGGCCCCAGCATTTT. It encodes CASSQAVTALGPQHF.

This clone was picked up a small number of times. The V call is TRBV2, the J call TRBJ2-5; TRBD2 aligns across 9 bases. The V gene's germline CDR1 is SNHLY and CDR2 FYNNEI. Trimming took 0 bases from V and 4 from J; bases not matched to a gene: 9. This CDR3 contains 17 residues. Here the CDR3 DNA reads TGTGCCAGCAGTGAAGCGGGATTAGCGGGGGTCGGAGAGACCCAGTACTTC. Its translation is CASSEAGLAGVGETQYF.

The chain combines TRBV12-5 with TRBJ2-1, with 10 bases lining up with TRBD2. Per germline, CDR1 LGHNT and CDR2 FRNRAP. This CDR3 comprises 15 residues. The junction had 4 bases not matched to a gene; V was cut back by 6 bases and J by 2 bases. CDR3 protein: CASGSSGGAYNEQFF. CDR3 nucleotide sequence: TGTGCTAGTGGGTCAAGCGGGGGGGCCTACAATGAGCAGTTCTTC. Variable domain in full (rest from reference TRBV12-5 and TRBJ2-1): DARVTQTPRHKVTEMGQEVTMRCQPILGHNTVFWYRQTMMQGLELLAYFRNRAPLDDSGMPKDRFSAEMPDATLATLKIQPSEPRDSAVYFCASGSSGGAYNEQFFGPGTRLTVL.

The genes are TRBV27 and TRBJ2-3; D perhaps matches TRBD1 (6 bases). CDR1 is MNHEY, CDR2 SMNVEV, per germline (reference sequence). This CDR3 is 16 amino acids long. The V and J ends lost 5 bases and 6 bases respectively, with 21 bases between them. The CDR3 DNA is TGTGCCAGCAGTCCCTCTACCGGTGAAAGGGGGGATACGCAGTATTTT. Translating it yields CASSPSTGERGDTQYF.

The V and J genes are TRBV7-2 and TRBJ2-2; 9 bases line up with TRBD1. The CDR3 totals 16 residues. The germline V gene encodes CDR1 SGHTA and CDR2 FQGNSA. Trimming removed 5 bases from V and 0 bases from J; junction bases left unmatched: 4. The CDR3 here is CASSVTGGTNTGELFF. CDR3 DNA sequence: TGTGCCAGCAGCGTAACAGGGGGCACGAACACCGGGGAGCTGTTTTTT. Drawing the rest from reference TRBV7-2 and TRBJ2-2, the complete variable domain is GAGVSQSPSNKVTEKGKDVELRCDPISGHTALYWYRQSLGQGLEFLIYFQGNSAPDKSGLPSDRFSAERTGGSVSTLTIQRTQQEDSAVYLCASSVTGGTNTGELFFGEGSRLTVL.

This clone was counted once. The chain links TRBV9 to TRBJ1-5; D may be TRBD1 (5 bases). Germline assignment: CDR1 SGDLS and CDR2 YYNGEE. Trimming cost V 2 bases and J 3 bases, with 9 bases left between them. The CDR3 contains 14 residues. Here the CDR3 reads CASSVGRVNQPQHF. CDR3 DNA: TGTGCCAGCAGCGTGGGGCGCGTCAATCAGCCCCAGCATTTT. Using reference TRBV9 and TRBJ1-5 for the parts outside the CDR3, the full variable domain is DSGVTQTPKHLITATGQRVTLRCSPRSGDLSVYWYQQSLDQGLQFLIQYYNGEERAKGNILERFSAQQFPDLHSELNLSSLELGDSALYFCASSVGRVNQPQHFGDGTRLSIL.

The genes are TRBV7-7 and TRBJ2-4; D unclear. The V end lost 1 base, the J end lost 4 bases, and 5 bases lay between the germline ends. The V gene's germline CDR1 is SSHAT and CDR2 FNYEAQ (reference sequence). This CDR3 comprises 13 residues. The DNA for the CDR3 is TGTGCCAGCAGCTTAGGTCCTAAAAACATTCAGTACTTC. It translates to CASSLGPKNIQYF.

The CDR3 region is CASSPDSIQGEAFF. For the CDR3, the DNA is TGTGCCAGCAGCCCCGACTCCATCCAGGGTGAAGCTTTCTTT. The chain recombines TRBV6-2 or TRBV6-3 with TRBJ1-1, with D possibly being TRBD1 (5 bases). In germline, CDR1 is MNHEY, CDR2 SVGEGT. V was cut by 6 bases and J by 7 bases, with 18 bases left in between. The CDR3 is 14 residues long.

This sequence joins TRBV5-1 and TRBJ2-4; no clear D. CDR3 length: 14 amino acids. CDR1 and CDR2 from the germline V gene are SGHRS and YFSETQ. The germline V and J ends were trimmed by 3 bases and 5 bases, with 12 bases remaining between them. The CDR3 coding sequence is TGCGCCAGCAGCTCCAGCCGTAGCCAAAACATTCAGTACTTC. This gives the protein CASSSSRSQNIQYF. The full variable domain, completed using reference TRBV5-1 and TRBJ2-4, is KAGVTQTPRYLIKTRGQQVTLSCSPISGHRSVSWYQQTPGQGLQFLFEYFSETQRNKGNFPGRFSGRQFSNSRSEMNVSTLELGDSALYLCASSSSRSQNIQYFGAGTRLSVL.

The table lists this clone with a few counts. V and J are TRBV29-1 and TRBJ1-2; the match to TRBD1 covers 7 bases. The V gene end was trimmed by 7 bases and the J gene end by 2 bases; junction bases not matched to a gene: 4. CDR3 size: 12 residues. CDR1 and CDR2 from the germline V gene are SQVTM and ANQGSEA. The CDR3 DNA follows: TGCAGCGCTTCGACAGGGAACTATGGCTACACCTTC. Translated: CSASTGNYGYTF.